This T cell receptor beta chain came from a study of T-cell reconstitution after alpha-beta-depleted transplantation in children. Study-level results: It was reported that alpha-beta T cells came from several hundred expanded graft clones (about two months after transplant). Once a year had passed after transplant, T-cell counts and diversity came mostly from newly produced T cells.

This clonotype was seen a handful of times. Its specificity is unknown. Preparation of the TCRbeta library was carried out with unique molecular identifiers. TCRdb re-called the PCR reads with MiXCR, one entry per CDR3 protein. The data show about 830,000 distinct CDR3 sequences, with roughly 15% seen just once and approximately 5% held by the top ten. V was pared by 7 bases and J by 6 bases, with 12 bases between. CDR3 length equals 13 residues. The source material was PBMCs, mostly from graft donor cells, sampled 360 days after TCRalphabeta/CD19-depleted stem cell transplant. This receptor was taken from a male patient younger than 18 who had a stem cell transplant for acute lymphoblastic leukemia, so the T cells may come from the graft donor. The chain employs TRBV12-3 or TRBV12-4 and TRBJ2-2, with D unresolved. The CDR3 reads CASIHSGPGELFF. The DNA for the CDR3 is TGTGCCAGCATTCACTCAGGTCCCGGGGAGCTGTTTTTT.